Listed here are 21 T cell receptor beta chains from one sample, sequenced in a study of blood T cell repertoires in COVID-19 (dated by TCRdb to 2018 to 2020). To prepare the library, the immunoSEQ multiplex PCR assay was applied. Not all clones reach the TCRdb copy of this immuneACCESS table, which keeps in-frame sequences only. Checked studies attribute under half of the gap to unresolved V genes and leave the rest unexplained. The sample profile shows 250,000 to 300,000 clones; roughly 87% of them were found once. The ten largest account for approximately 1% of the sample. The specimen sequenced was PBMCs or T cells enriched from blood (not recorded which). Receptors originate from a woman aged 25 to 39 who had recovered from COVID-19.

This sequence joins TRBV15 and TRBJ2-5, with D possibly TRBD2 on 6 matching bases. Germline CDR1 reads LNHNV; CDR2 reads YYDKDF (reference sequence). The CDR3 is 14 amino acids. V shed 8 bases and J shed 4 bases, with 17 bases lying between them. The CDR3 is CATGTAGKGETQYF. Written as DNA, the CDR3 is TGTGCCACCGGAACGGCGGGGAAGGGAGAGACCCAGTACTTC.

V usage is TRBV6-2 or TRBV6-3 and J usage is TRBJ1-2; D unclear. Germline V gene data show CDR1 as MNHEY and CDR2 as SVGEGT. The CDR3 length is 12 residues. V dropped 2 bases and J dropped 2 bases, with 3 bases sitting between them. The CDR3 here is CASSYSNYGYTF. DNA for the CDR3: TGTGCCAGCAGTTACAGCAACTATGGCTACACCTTC.

The chain recombines TRBV27 with TRBJ2-1; the match to TRBD1 covers 9 bases. The CDR3 is 15 residues long. V shed 7 bases and J 9 bases; nucleotides not matched to a gene: 13. Germline values: CDR1 MNHEY, CDR2 SMNVEV (reference sequence). The CDR3 nucleotides read TGTGCCAGCAAGGGACAGGGACAAATAACGGGTGAGCAGTTCTTC. Encoded protein: CASKGQGQITGEQFF.

The genes are TRBV28 and TRBJ1-2, with a possible D match to TRBD1 (5 bases). Germline values: CDR1 MDHEN, CDR2 SYDVKM. The CDR3 is 15 amino acids. The germline V and J ends were trimmed by 4 bases and 4 bases, with 16 bases remaining between them. CDR3 region: CASSSGAGHGYGYTF. The CDR3 coding sequence is TGTGCCAGCAGTTCCGGCGCAGGGCATGGCTATGGCTACACCTTC.

The chain joins TRBV18 to TRBJ2-7, with a weak D call TRBD1 (5 bases). Trimming removed 2 bases from V and 2 bases from J, with 10 bases in between. The germline gives CDR1 KGHSH, CDR2 LQKENI. The CDR3 has 14 residues. CDR3 bases: TGTGCCAGCTCACCAGAACCAGGGACCTACGAGCAGTACTTC. It yields the protein CASSPEPGTYEQYF. The whole variable domain, remainder taken from reference TRBV18 and TRBJ2-7, is NAGVMQNPRHLVRRRGQEARLRCSPMKGHSHVYWYRQLPEEGLKFMVYLQKENIIDESGMPKERFSAEFPKEGPSILRIQQVVRGDSAAYFCASSPEPGTYEQYFGPGTRLTVT.

The rearrangement joins TRBV12-3 or TRBV12-4 to TRBJ2-2, with D perhaps TRBD1 (5 bases). V dropped 6 bases and J dropped 1 base, with 6 bases sitting between them. The CDR3 length is 13 residues. In DNA form, the CDR3 reads TGTGCCAGCAGGGGGCTGAACACCGGGGAGCTGTTTTTT. Amino acids: CASRGLNTGELFF.

The chain employs TRBV20-1 and TRBJ2-5, with a possible D match to TRBD1 (6 bases). Trimming took off 3 bases at V and 5 bases at J, with 13 bases between the two ends. CDR1 and CDR2 (germline): DFQATT, SNEGSKA (reference sequence). The length of the CDR3 is 13 residues. CDR3 sequence reads: CSASAGVGETQYF. DNA for the CDR3: TGCAGTGCTAGTGCAGGGGTTGGGGAGACCCAGTACTTC.

This chain joins TRBV7-2 and TRBJ1-4; D is uncertain. Germline V gene lookup returns CDR1 SGHTA and CDR2 FQGNSA. Trimming cost V 5 bases and J 8 bases, with 15 bases left between them. This CDR3 contains 14 residues. Written as DNA, the CDR3 is TGTGCCAGCAGCCTCGCAGTCCATAACGAAAAACTGTTTTTT. Residues: CASSLAVHNEKLFF.

The genes are TRBV29-1 and TRBJ1-2; D is possibly TRBD1 (6 bases). CDR1 and CDR2 (germline): SQVTM, ANQGSEA. The V end was cut by 6 bases, the J end by 0 bases, with 11 bases between. The CDR3 runs 13 residues. The CDR3 DNA follows: TGCAGCGTGACAGGTTTAGCTAACTATGGCTACACCTTC. Translating it yields CSVTGLANYGYTF.

The V call is TRBV19, the J call TRBJ1-1; TRBD1 aligns across 8 bases. V lost 3 bases to trimming and J lost 6 bases; unmatched junction nucleotides: 3. Germline V gene sequence: CDR1 LNHDA, CDR2 SQIVND (reference sequence). This CDR3 is 13 amino acids long. The CDR3 loop reads CASSIQQGAEAFF. CDR3 sequence (DNA): TGTGCCAGTAGTATCCAACAGGGGGCTGAAGCTTTCTTT.

J is TRBJ2-3 and V is TRBV15, with D tentatively TRBD1 (6 bases). This CDR3 is built from 16 residues. Trimming cost V 3 bases and J 5 bases, with 18 bases left between them. Germline assignment: CDR1 LNHNV and CDR2 YYDKDF (reference sequence). The CDR3: CATSSPGWGREDTQYF. The CDR3 DNA reads as TGTGCCACCAGCAGTCCCGGGTGGGGGCGAGAAGATACGCAGTATTTT.

The chain links TRBV16 to TRBJ2-2; tentatively, D is TRBD2 (5 bases). Trimming removed 2 bases at V and 4 bases at J, with 8 bases between. Germline CDR1 is KGHSY and CDR2 is FQNENV. CDR3 size: 14 residues. CDR3 sequence: CASSQGGFTGELFF. CDR3 coding DNA: TGTGCCAGCAGCCAAGGAGGCTTCACCGGGGAGCTGTTTTTT.

J is TRBJ2-5 and V is TRBV7-6; D call uncertain. Between the trimmed V and J ends, which lost 4 bases and 1 base, there was a span of 16 bases. CDR1 is SGHVS, CDR2 FNYEAQ, per germline. The CDR3 length is 16 residues. The CDR3 sequence: CASSSPLRHLQETQYF. As DNA, the CDR3 is TGTGCCAGCAGCTCGCCCCTACGACACCTCCAAGAGACCCAGTACTTC.

This chain joins TRBV7-6 and TRBJ1-3; D possibly corresponds to TRBD1 (5 bases). This CDR3 comprises 15 residues. The V end lost 4 bases, the J end lost 0 bases, and 10 bases lay between the germline ends. Germline CDR1 is SGHVS and CDR2 is FNYEAQ. CDR3 in amino acids: CASSSGTVSGNTIYF. The CDR3 DNA is TGTGCCAGCAGCTCCGGGACTGTCTCTGGAAACACCATATATTTT.

This clone has only one observation. The CDR3 DNA is TGTGCCAGCAGTGAAGTATCGACAAGCTATGGCTACACCTTC. Translation: CASSEVSTSYGYTF. The V and J genes are TRBV6-1 and TRBJ1-2; D gene uncertain. This CDR3 has 14 amino acids. The germline CDR1 and CDR2 sequences are MNHNS and SASEGT. The germline V and J ends were trimmed by 1 base and 4 bases, with 10 bases remaining between them.

The genes are TRBV2 and TRBJ1-5; 10 nucleotides line up with TRBD1. The CDR3 totals 16 residues. Per the germline V gene, CDR1 is SNHLY and CDR2 is FYNNEI. Trimming cost V 5 bases and J 6 bases; bases outside gene matches: 10. As DNA, the CDR3 is TGTGCCAGCAGTCGGGACAGGGGCTCCGTCGGTCAGCCCCAGCATTTT. It is translated as CASSRDRGSVGQPQHF.

The chain is built from TRBV19 and TRBJ1-1; a possible D gene is TRBD1 (5 bases). Per germline, CDR1 LNHDA and CDR2 SQIVND (reference sequence). The V and J ends lost 3 bases and 7 bases respectively, with 15 bases between them. This CDR3 is built from 14 residues. In DNA form, the CDR3 reads TGTGCCAGTAGTATTTTGCAGGGAAGTAGTGAAGCTTTCTTT. It encodes CASSILQGSSEAFF.

CDR3 coding DNA: TGTGCCAGCAGCCCCCGTTCCGGCGGGTACGAGCAGTACTTC. It translates to CASSPRSGGYEQYF. The rearrangement joins TRBV7-2 to TRBJ2-7, with D perhaps TRBD2 (5 bases). Germline CDR1 and CDR2: SGHTA and FQGNSA. This CDR3 has 14 residues. Trimming shortened V by 5 bases and J by 4 bases, and 15 bases separated the two germline ends.

The chain is built from TRBV14 and TRBJ2-1; D remains ambiguous. The germline V and J ends were trimmed by 4 bases and 9 bases, with 19 bases remaining between them. The CDR3 covers 15 residues. The germline V gene has CDR1 SGHDN and CDR2 FVKESK. The CDR3 nucleotides read TGTGCCAGCAGCCTCACCTTGGGCCCGGCTGGTGAGCAGTTCTTC. Translated, it gives CASSLTLGPAGEQFF.

The V gene is TRBV6-1, the J gene TRBJ2-2, with D possibly TRBD1 on 5 matching bases. Germline CDR1 reads MNHNS; CDR2 reads SASEGT. V gave up 1 base and J gave up 6 bases, with 12 bases separating them. The CDR3 totals 15 residues. The CDR3 here is CASSEVGAWAGELFF. The CDR3 region has the DNA TGTGCCAGCAGTGAAGTAGGGGCCTGGGCCGGGGAGCTGTTTTTT.

The rearrangement uses TRBV6-5 and TRBJ2-1; D perhaps matches TRBD2 (6 bases). The CDR3 covers 15 residues. The germline gives CDR1 MNHEY, CDR2 SVGAGI. Trimming shortened V by 6 bases and J by 1 base, and 13 bases separated the two germline ends. CDR3 loop: CASSRDWMSYNEQFF. The CDR3 DNA reads as TGTGCCAGCAGCCGGGACTGGATGTCCTACAATGAGCAGTTCTTC.